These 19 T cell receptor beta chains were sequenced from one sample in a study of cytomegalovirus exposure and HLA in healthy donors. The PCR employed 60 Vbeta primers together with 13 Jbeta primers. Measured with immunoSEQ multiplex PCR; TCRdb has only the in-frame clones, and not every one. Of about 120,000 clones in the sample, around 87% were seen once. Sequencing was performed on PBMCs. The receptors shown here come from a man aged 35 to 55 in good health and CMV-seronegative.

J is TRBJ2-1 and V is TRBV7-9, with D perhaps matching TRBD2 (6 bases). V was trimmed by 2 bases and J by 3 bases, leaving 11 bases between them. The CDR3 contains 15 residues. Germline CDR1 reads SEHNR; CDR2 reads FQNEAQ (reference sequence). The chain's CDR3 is CASSLRGADYNEQFF. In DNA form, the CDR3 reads TGTGCCAGCAGCTTACGCGGGGCGGACTACAATGAGCAGTTCTTC.

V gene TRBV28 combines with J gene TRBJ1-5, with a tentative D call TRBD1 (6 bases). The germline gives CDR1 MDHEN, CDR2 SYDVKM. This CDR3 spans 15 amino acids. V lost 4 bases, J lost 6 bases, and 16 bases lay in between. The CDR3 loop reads CASSSTGSPGQPQHF. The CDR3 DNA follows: TGTGCCAGCAGTTCCACAGGGTCGCCCGGTCAGCCCCAGCATTTT.

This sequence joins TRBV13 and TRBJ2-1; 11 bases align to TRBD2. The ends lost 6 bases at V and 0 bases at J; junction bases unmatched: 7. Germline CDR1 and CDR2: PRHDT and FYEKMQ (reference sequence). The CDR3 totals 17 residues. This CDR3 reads CASSQTGTSGSYNEQFF. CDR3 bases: TGTGCCAGCAGTCAAACCGGGACTAGCGGCTCCTACAATGAGCAGTTCTTC.

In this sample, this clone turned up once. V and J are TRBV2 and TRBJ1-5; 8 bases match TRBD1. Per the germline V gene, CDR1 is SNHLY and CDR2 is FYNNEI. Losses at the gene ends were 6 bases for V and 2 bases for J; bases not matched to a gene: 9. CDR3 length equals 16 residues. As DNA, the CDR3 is TGTGCCAGCAGGCCCGAGCAGGGGGCGCGCAATCAGCCCCAGCATTTT. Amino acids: CASRPEQGARNQPQHF.

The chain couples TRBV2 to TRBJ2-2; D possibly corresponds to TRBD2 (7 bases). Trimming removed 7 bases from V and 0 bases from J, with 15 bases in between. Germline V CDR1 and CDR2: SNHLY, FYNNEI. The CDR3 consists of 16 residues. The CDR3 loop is CASTEEGGSNTGELFF. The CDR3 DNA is TGTGCCAGCACCGAGGAGGGGGGGTCGAACACCGGGGAGCTGTTTTTT.

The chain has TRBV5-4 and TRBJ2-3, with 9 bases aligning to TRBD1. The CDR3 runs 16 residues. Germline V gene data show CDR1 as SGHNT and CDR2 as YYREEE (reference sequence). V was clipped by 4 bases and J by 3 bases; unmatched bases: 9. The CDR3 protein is CASSARKTGGTDTQYF. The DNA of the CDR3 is TGTGCCAGCAGCGCCCGAAAGACAGGGGGTACAGATACGCAGTATTTT.

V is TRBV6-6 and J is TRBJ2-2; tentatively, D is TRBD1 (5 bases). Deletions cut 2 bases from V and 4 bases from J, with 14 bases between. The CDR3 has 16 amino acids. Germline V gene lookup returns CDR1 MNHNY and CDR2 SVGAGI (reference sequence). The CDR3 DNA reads TGTGCCAGCAGTTACCCAACAATTCAGGGCACCGGGGAGCTGTTTTTT. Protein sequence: CASSYPTIQGTGELFF.

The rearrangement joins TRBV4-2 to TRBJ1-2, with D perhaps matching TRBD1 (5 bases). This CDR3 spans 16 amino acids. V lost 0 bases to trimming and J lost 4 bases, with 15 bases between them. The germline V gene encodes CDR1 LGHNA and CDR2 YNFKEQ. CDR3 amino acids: CASSQDRGDGSYGYTF. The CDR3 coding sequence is TGTGCCAGCAGCCAAGATCGGGGGGACGGGAGCTATGGCTACACCTTC.

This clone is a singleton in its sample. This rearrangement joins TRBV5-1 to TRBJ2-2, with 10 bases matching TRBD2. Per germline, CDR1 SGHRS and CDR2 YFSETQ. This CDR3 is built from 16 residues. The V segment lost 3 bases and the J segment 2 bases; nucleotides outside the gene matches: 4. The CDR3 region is CASSSSGGGNTGELFF. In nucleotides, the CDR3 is TGCGCCAGCAGCTCCAGCGGGGGGGGAAACACCGGGGAGCTGTTTTTT.

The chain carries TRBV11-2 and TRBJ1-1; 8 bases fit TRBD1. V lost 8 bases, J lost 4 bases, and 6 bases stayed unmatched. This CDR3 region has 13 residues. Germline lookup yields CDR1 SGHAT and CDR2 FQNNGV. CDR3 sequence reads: CASRRQGFTEAFF. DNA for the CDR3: TGTGCCAGCCGGCGACAGGGGTTCACTGAAGCTTTCTTT.

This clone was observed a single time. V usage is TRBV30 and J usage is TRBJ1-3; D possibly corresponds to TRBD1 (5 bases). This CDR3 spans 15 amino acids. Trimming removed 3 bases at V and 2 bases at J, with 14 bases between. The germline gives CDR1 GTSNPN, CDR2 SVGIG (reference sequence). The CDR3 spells CAWSGGGGPGNTIYF. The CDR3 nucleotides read TGTGCCTGGAGCGGGGGGGGAGGCCCTGGAAACACCATATATTTT.

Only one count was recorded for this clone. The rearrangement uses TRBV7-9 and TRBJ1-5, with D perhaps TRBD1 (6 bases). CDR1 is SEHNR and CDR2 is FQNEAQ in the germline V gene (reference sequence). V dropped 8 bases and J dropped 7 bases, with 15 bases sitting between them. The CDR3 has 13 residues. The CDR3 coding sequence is TGTGCCAGCGGCAGGGGCGGGAGGCAGCCCCAGCATTTT. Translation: CASGRGGRQPQHF.

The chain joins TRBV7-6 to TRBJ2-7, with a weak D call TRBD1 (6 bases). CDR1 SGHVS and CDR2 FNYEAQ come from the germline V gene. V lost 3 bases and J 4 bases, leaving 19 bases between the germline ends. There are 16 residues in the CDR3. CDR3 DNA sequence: TGTGCCAGCAGCTTCGCCGGGACACCCTTTATGTACGAGCAGTACTTC. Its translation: CASSFAGTPFMYEQYF.

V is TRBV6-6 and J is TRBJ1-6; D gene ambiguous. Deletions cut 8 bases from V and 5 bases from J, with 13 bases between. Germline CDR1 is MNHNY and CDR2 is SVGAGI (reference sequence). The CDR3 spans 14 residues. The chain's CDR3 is CASGRETNNSPLHF. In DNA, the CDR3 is TGTGCCAGCGGTCGGGAAACGAATAATTCACCCCTCCACTTT.

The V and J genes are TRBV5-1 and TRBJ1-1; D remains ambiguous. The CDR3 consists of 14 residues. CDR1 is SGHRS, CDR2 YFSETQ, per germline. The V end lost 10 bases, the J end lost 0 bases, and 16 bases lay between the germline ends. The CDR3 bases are TGCGCCTCCCAGGAAGGCAGCATGAACACTGAAGCTTTCTTT. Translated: CASQEGSMNTEAFF.

This CDR3 is CASRPGGLAMGSSYNEQFF. The CDR3 nucleotides are TGTGCCAGCAGGCCCGGGGGACTAGCGATGGGAAGCTCCTACAATGAGCAGTTCTTC. This chain joins TRBV27 and TRBJ2-1; 10 bases map to TRBD2. V gave up 6 bases and J gave up 0 bases; unmatched junction bases: 14. The CDR3 runs to 19 residues. Germline CDR1 and CDR2: MNHEY and SMNVEV (reference sequence).

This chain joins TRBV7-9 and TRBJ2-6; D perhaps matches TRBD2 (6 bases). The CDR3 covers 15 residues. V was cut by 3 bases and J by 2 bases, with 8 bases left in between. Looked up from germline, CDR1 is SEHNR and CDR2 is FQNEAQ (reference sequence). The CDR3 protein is CASSLSGAGANVLTF. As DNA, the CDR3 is TGTGCCAGCAGCTTGTCGGGGGCTGGGGCCAACGTCCTGACTTTC.

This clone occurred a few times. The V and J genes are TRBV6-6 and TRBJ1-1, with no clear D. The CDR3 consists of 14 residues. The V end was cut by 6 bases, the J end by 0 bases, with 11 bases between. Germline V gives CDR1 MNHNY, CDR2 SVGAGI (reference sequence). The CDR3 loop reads CASSRGSMNTEAFF. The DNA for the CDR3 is TGTGCCAGCAGCCGCGGTTCCATGAACACTGAAGCTTTCTTT.

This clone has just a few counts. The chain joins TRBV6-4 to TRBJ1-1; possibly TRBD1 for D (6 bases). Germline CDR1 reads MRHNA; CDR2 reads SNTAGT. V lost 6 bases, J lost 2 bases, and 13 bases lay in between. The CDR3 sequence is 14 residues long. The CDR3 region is CASRREGGNTEAFF. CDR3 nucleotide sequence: TGTGCCAGCAGGCGGGAGGGGGGAAACACTGAAGCTTTCTTT.